The next 5 T cell receptor beta chains were all read from a single sample in a study of T-cell memory formation after mild COVID-19. TCRdb re-derived calls from the 5' RACE reads in MiXCR, one entry per CDR3 protein. The sample records about 240,000 distinct CDR3 sequences, around a tenth being singletons. Material: PBMCs or a T cell subset sorted from them (not recorded which). The receptor source for this set is a young man who had mild COVID-19 (a few samples of this study predate the infection). Cell type and time point are not known.

This rearrangement joins TRBV5-1 to TRBJ2-7; D possibly corresponds to TRBD1 (6 bases). Germline CDR1 reads SGHRS; CDR2 reads YFSETQ. The CDR3 loop spans 12 amino acids. Trimming shortened V by 4 bases and J by 6 bases, and 11 bases separated the two germline ends. For the CDR3, the DNA is TGCGCCAGCAGCACAGGGTTCTCCGAGCAGTACTTC. Protein product: CASSTGFSEQYF.

The J gene is TRBJ2-5, the V gene TRBV5-1, with D perhaps matching TRBD1 (6 bases). Germline loops: CDR1 SGHRS, CDR2 YFSETQ. This CDR3 contains 15 residues. Trimming left V 2 bases short and J 0 bases short, with 11 bases between. The CDR3 DNA reads TGCGCCAGCAGCTTCCTCGGGACAAACCAAGAGACCCAGTACTTC. Its protein product is CASSFLGTNQETQYF.

The rearrangement uses TRBV7-9 and TRBJ2-1; D unresolved. CDR3 length: 11 residues. The V gene's germline CDR1 is SEHNR and CDR2 FQNEAQ (reference sequence). Trimming took off 6 bases at V and 4 bases at J, with 4 bases between the two ends. CDR3 amino acids: CASRQYNEQFF. In DNA, the CDR3 is TGTGCCAGCAGGCAATACAATGAGCAGTTCTTC.

The chain is built from TRBV5-1 and TRBJ1-2, with D possibly TRBD1 on 5 matching bases. The CDR3 sequence is 12 residues long. Deletions cut 4 bases from V and 6 bases from J, with 10 bases between. The V gene's germline CDR1 is SGHRS and CDR2 YFSETQ. CDR3 bases: TGCGCCAGCAGCGCCGAGGGGAATGGCTACACCTTC. Its protein is CASSAEGNGYTF.

The table lists this clonotype with a few counts. The chain uses TRBV5-1 and TRBJ1-4; D is perhaps TRBD1 (5 bases). CDR3 size: 15 residues. Germline V gives CDR1 SGHRS, CDR2 YFSETQ. Trimming pared 0 bases from V and 6 bases from J, leaving 12 bases between. For the CDR3, the DNA is TGCGCCAGCAGCTTGGAACCAGGGATGGATGAAAAACTGTTTTTT. The encoded protein is CASSLEPGMDEKLFF.